The 32 T cell receptor beta chains presented below share a single source sample, sequenced in a study of radiotherapy plus CTLA-4 blockade in lung cancer. Data came from immunoSEQ multiplex PCR; TCRdb stores just in-frame clones and leaves some out. Seen here are about 15,000 clones, about 70% observed once, and the top ten hold about half. The source material was peripheral blood, sampled from a patient treated with radiotherapy plus ipilimumab. These receptors were obtained from a human donor with non-small cell lung cancer whose response to radiotherapy plus ipilimumab could not be evaluated.

The chain couples TRBV19 to TRBJ2-4; maybe TRBD2 (6 bases). The V end was cut by 3 bases, the J end by 12 bases, with 21 bases between. The CDR3 is 15 residues long. In germline, CDR1 is LNHDA, CDR2 SQIVND (reference sequence). The chain's CDR3 is CASSMVAMGGFYQYF. CDR3 nucleotide sequence: TGTGCCAGTAGTATGGTAGCAATGGGGGGATTTTATCAGTACTTC.

The CDR3 loop is CASSEGGAGELFF. CDR3 in DNA: TGTGCCAGCAGTGAGGGAGGGGCCGGGGAGCTGTTTTTT. The chain employs TRBV6-4 and TRBJ2-2, with 7 bases identical to TRBD2. Per the germline V gene, CDR1 is MRHNA and CDR2 is SNTAGT. The CDR3 loop spans 13 amino acids. The V and J ends lost 3 bases and 6 bases, in that order; junction bases with no gene match: 1.

The chain joins TRBV27 to TRBJ1-2, with D perhaps TRBD1 (5 bases). Per the germline V gene, CDR1 is MNHEY and CDR2 is SMNVEV (reference sequence). The CDR3 covers 13 residues. The V end lost 3 bases, the J end lost 6 bases, and 11 bases lay between the germline ends. The CDR3 sequence: CASSFQGGDGYTF. The DNA of the CDR3 is TGTGCCAGCAGTTTTCAGGGAGGAGATGGCTACACCTTC.

This sequence joins TRBV11-2 and TRBJ2-1; 9 positions match TRBD1. V lost 3 bases, J lost 9 bases, and 9 bases stayed unmatched. Germline V gene lookup returns CDR1 SGHAT and CDR2 FQNNGV. This CDR3 contains 15 residues. The CDR3 spells CASSFDRDRDSEQFF. The CDR3 coding sequence is TGTGCCAGCAGCTTCGACCGGGACAGGGATAGTGAGCAGTTCTTC.

V gene TRBV2 combines with J gene TRBJ2-2; TRBD2 aligns across 9 bases. The V gene end was trimmed by 4 bases and the J gene end by 4 bases; junction bases not matched to a gene: 7. The length of the CDR3 is 16 residues. The germline V gene has CDR1 SNHLY and CDR2 FYNNEI. The DNA of the CDR3 is TGTGCCAGCAGTGTGGCGGGGGGGCGTAGCACCGGGGAGCTGTTTTTT. Translating gives CASSVAGGRSTGELFF.

V and J are TRBV19 and TRBJ1-1; D not certain. In germline, CDR1 is LNHDA, CDR2 SQIVND (reference sequence). CDR3 length: 14 amino acids. Trimming took 4 bases from V and 4 from J, leaving 13 bases between them. The CDR3 reads CASSKSWGGTEAFF. CDR3 DNA: TGTGCCAGTAGTAAGAGCTGGGGAGGCACTGAAGCTTTCTTT.

The chain carries TRBV19 and TRBJ1-1, with 8 bases aligning to TRBD1. The CDR3 sequence is 14 residues long. Unmatched junction bases numbered 8, after V lost 8 bases and J lost 3 bases. CDR1 LNHDA and CDR2 SQIVND come from the germline V gene (reference sequence). In nucleotides, the CDR3 is TGTGCCAGTTCAAGGGGCAGGGGGCACACTGAAGCTTTCTTT. This sequence encodes CASSRGRGHTEAFF.

The V gene is TRBV4-3, the J gene TRBJ1-5, with D possibly matching TRBD1 (5 bases). V was pared by 0 bases and J by 6 bases, with 6 bases between. Germline lookup yields CDR1 LGHNA and CDR2 YSLEER. The CDR3 spans 13 residues. The CDR3 spells CASSQERGQPQHF. The CDR3 nucleotides read TGCGCCAGCAGCCAAGAAAGGGGTCAGCCCCAGCATTTT.

This rearrangement joins TRBV4-1 to TRBJ2-7; TRBD2 agrees at 7 bases. The V gene end was trimmed by 1 base and the J gene end by 9 bases; junction bases not matched to a gene: 12. The CDR3 loop spans 15 amino acids. CDR1 is MGHRA, CDR2 YSYEKL, per germline. The CDR3 here is CASSQVGTTLEGQYF. The CDR3 nucleotides read TGCGCCAGCAGCCAAGTTGGGACTACCCTGGAGGGGCAGTACTTC.

The rearrangement joins TRBV29-1 to TRBJ2-6; D call uncertain. With 4 bases removed from V and 0 bases from J, the gap between germline ends came to 7 bases. The CDR3 is 14 residues long. Per germline, CDR1 SQVTM and CDR2 ANQGSEA. The CDR3 is CSVAQSSGANVLTF. The CDR3 DNA follows: TGCAGCGTTGCACAGAGCTCTGGGGCCAACGTCCTGACTTTC.

The chain employs TRBV19 and TRBJ2-7, with 7 bases that match TRBD1. The germline V gene has CDR1 LNHDA and CDR2 SQIVND (reference sequence). Germline trimming cut 4 bases from V and 2 bases from J; bases unmatched to any gene: 2. The CDR3 is 13 residues long. This CDR3 reads CASSTTGAYEQYF. CDR3 nucleotides: TGTGCCAGTAGTACCACAGGGGCCTACGAGCAGTACTTC.

The CDR3 bases are TGTGCCAGCAGCCGACAGGGGGGTACTGAAGCTTTCTTT. It encodes CASSRQGGTEAFF. This sequence joins TRBV7-9 and TRBJ1-1; 9 nucleotides match TRBD1. J was trimmed by 5 bases and V by 5 bases; bases with no gene match: 3. The CDR3 sequence is 13 residues long. CDR1 and CDR2 (germline): SEHNR, FQNEAQ (reference sequence).

The rearrangement joins TRBV5-1 to TRBJ1-6; D is unresolved. Germline CDR1 reads SGHRS; CDR2 reads YFSETQ. The CDR3 covers 12 residues. V lost 4 bases to trimming and J lost 9 bases, with 8 bases between them. The CDR3: CASSVGSSPLHF. The CDR3 coding sequence is TGCGCCAGCAGCGTCGGGAGTTCACCCCTCCACTTT.

The rearrangement uses TRBV5-1 and TRBJ1-4; maybe TRBD1 (5 bases). With 0 bases removed from V and 8 bases from J, the gap between germline ends came to 11 bases. The CDR3 is 14 residues long. The germline CDR1 and CDR2 sequences are SGHRS and YFSETQ. CDR3 nucleotide sequence: TGCGCCAGCAGCTTGGGGCAGGGAGGGGAAAAACTGTTTTTT. It specifies CASSLGQGGEKLFF.

This clone was observed a handful of times. The same CDR3 is also encoded by other DNA sequences in this sample. The V gene is TRBV5-4, the J gene TRBJ1-3, with D possibly TRBD1 on 6 matching bases. The germline CDR1 and CDR2 sequences are SGHNT and YYREEE (reference sequence). Trimming took 4 bases from V and 0 from J, leaving 14 bases between them. The length of the CDR3 is 16 residues. The CDR3 protein is CASSRPTGDSGNTIYF. The CDR3, as DNA: TGTGCCAGCAGCCGCCCGACAGGCGACTCTGGAAACACCATATATTTT.

The CDR3 is CASSETGTGGLPQHF. The CDR3 region has the DNA TGTGCCAGCAGCGAAACCGGGACAGGGGGACTGCCCCAGCATTTT. V is TRBV9 and J is TRBJ1-5; the match to TRBD1 covers 11 bases. Trimming took 3 bases from V and 9 from J; bases not matched to a gene: 8. The CDR3 is 15 residues long. The germline CDR1 and CDR2 sequences are SGDLS and YYNGEE. The whole variable domain, remainder taken from reference TRBV9 and TRBJ1-5, is DSGVTQTPKHLITATGQRVTLRCSPRSGDLSVYWYQQSLDQGLQFLIQYYNGEERAKGNILERFSAQQFPDLHSELNLSSLELGDSALYFCASSETGTGGLPQHFGDGTRLSIL.

CDR3 coding DNA: TGTGCCAGCAGCTTAGACACAGGGTACTACGAGCAGTACGTC. Amino acid sequence: CASSLDTGYYEQYV. V gene TRBV7-9 combines with J gene TRBJ2-7; D is possibly TRBD1 (6 bases). The CDR3 runs to 14 residues. Trimming left V 1 base short and J 3 bases short, with 10 bases between. Germline V gene sequence: CDR1 SEHNR, CDR2 FQNEAQ (reference sequence).

The V gene is TRBV7-8, the J gene TRBJ1-2, with D possibly matching TRBD1 (6 bases). Per the germline V gene, CDR1 is SGHVS and CDR2 is FQNEAQ. CDR3 length: 15 amino acids. V gave up 1 base and J gave up 3 bases, with 12 bases separating them. CDR3 loop: CASSLGRGSDYGYTF. CDR3 bases: TGTGCCAGCAGCTTAGGAAGGGGGTCGGACTATGGCTACACCTTC.

The genes are TRBV29-1 and TRBJ1-1; TRBD1 agrees at 7 bases. The CDR3 consists of 13 residues. Germline CDR1 reads SQVTM; CDR2 reads ANQGSEA. V shed 2 bases and J 6 bases; nucleotides not matched to a gene: 6. CDR3 sequence reads: CSVELDRVPEAFF. The CDR3 DNA sequence: TGCAGCGTTGAATTAGACAGGGTCCCTGAAGCTTTCTTT. The whole variable domain, filled in from reference TRBV29-1 and TRBJ1-1, reads SAVISQKPSRDICQRGTSLTIQCQVDSQVTMMFWYRQQPGQSLTLIATANQGSEATYESGFVIDKFPISRPNLTFSTLTVSNMSPEDSSIYLCSVELDRVPEAFFGQGTRLTVV.

This chain uses TRBV5-4 with TRBJ2-2, with 7 bases matching TRBD1. Trimming took 4 bases from V and 1 from J; bases not matched to a gene: 4. CDR3 length: 15 amino acids. Germline assignment: CDR1 SGHNT and CDR2 YYREEE (reference sequence). CDR3 bases: TGTGCCAGCAGCAGGAACAGGGGGAACACCGGGGAGCTGTTTTTT. As protein: CASSRNRGNTGELFF.

This chain uses TRBV5-1 with TRBJ1-5; a weak D match, TRBD1 (5 bases). In germline, CDR1 is SGHRS, CDR2 YFSETQ. The length of the CDR3 is 15 residues. V was cut by 0 bases and J by 7 bases, with 14 bases left in between. CDR3 sequence: CASSLGGVISQPQHF. In DNA form, the CDR3 reads TGCGCCAGCAGCTTGGGGGGGGTGATTTCCCAGCCCCAGCATTTT.

As to this clone: The same CDR3 also results from other DNA sequences found in this sample. V and J are TRBV7-9 and TRBJ1-1; D gene uncertain. The V gene's germline CDR1 is SEHNR and CDR2 FQNEAQ (reference sequence). The CDR3 spans 12 residues. Trimming removed 3 bases from V and 4 bases from J, with 6 bases in between. CDR3 region: CASSLRGTEAFF. For the CDR3, the DNA is TGTGCCAGCAGCTTGCGGGGCACTGAAGCTTTCTTT.

This clone was counted only a few times. The V call is TRBV5-1, the J call TRBJ2-7, with D possibly matching TRBD1 (6 bases). V lost 3 bases and J lost 2, with 12 bases in between. Germline V lookup: CDR1 SGHRS, CDR2 YFSETQ. The CDR3 length is 14 residues. Here the CDR3 reads CASSSTGQAYEQYF. The CDR3 coding sequence is TGCGCCAGCAGCTCTACAGGGCAGGCCTACGAGCAGTACTTC.

This chain links TRBV30 with TRBJ1-5, with TRBD1 matching over 9 bases. The CDR3 has 14 amino acids. CDR1 is GTSNPN and CDR2 is SVGIG in the germline V gene (reference sequence). Trimming took 3 bases from V and 5 from J; bases not matched to a gene: 5. The CDR3 coding sequence is TGTGCCTGGAGGCCCACAGGGGGCGATCAGCCCCAGCATTTT. It yields the protein CAWRPTGGDQPQHF.

V gene TRBV5-6 combines with J gene TRBJ1-2, with D perhaps TRBD1 (6 bases). The ends were cut back, 3 bases at V and 3 bases at J, with 15 bases in the middle. This CDR3 has 15 amino acids. CDR1 is SGHDT, CDR2 YYEEEE, per germline. CDR3 region: CASSSGGGVDYGYTF. The CDR3 DNA reads TGTGCCAGCAGCTCGGGTGGGGGCGTGGACTATGGCTACACCTTC. Full variable domain (outside the CDR3, taken from reference TRBV5-6 and TRBJ1-2): DAGVTQSPTHLIKTRGQQVTLRCSPKSGHDTVSWYQQALGQGPQFIFQYYEEEERQRGNFPDRFSGHQFPNYSSELNVNALLLGDSALYLCASSSGGGVDYGYTFGSGTRLTVV.

The chain combines TRBV29-1 with TRBJ1-2; TRBD1 aligns across 9 bases. Germline CDR1 is SQVTM and CDR2 is ANQGSEA. After removal of 4 bases from V and 4 bases from J, the junction contained 4 bases not matched to a gene. This CDR3 has 13 residues. The CDR3 DNA follows: TGCAGCGTTGTACAGGGGGCGATCTATGGCTACACCTTC. This translates into CSVVQGAIYGYTF.

The chain is built from TRBV18 and TRBJ2-5; no firm D call. Trimming stripped 1 base from V and 3 bases from J, with 3 bases between. Germline-derived CDR1 and CDR2 are KGHSH and LQKENI. There are 12 residues in the CDR3. The CDR3 loop is CASSPREETQYF. DNA of the CDR3: TGTGCCAGCTCACCACGAGAAGAGACCCAGTACTTC.

The chain has TRBV14 and TRBJ2-7; weak D call: TRBD2 (5 bases). CDR1 is SGHDN and CDR2 is FVKESK in the germline V gene. The CDR3 runs to 14 residues. Trimming removed 2 bases at V and 2 bases at J, with 10 bases between. CDR3 DNA: TGTGCCAGCAGCCAATACGGAGGCACCTACGAGCAGTACGTC. The encoded protein is CASSQYGGTYEQYV.

V gene TRBV27 combines with J gene TRBJ2-5; 8 nucleotides line up with TRBD2. Germline values: CDR1 MNHEY, CDR2 SMNVEV (reference sequence). J lost 5 bases, V lost 5 bases, and 10 bases had no gene match. The CDR3 contains 15 residues. CDR3: CASSASSGYGETQYF. The CDR3 DNA follows: TGTGCCAGCAGTGCCTCTAGCGGGTATGGGGAGACCCAGTACTTC.

This chain uses TRBV29-1 with TRBJ2-5; no definite D call. The V end was cut by 6 bases, the J end by 0 bases, with 8 bases between. The CDR3 runs 12 residues. The V gene's germline CDR1 is SQVTM and CDR2 ANQGSEA. The CDR3 region has the DNA TGCAGCGTCTATACCGACCAAGAGACCCAGTACTTC. As protein: CSVYTDQETQYF.

The chain is built from TRBV30 and TRBJ2-5, with 10 positions matching TRBD2. CDR3 length: 15 residues. The germline gives CDR1 GTSNPN, CDR2 SVGIG (reference sequence). V lost 2 bases to trimming and J lost 2 bases; unmatched junction nucleotides: 5. Here the CDR3 DNA reads TGTGCCTGGAGTAGCGGGGGGGCCTTACAAGAGACCCAGTACTTC. This codes for CAWSSGGALQETQYF.

The chain links TRBV10-2 to TRBJ1-2, with D maybe TRBD1 (5 bases). CDR1 WSHSY and CDR2 SAAADI come from the germline V gene. The CDR3 sequence is 11 residues long. V gave up 6 bases and J gave up 10 bases, with 12 bases separating them. In DNA, the CDR3 is TGCGCCAGCAGCCCCGGGGGAGTCTACACCTTC. It yields the protein CASSPGGVYTF.